Sequencing of this TCR beta chain was carried out in a study of T cells in Graves' hyperthyroidism and ophthalmopathy. Notes on the study in general: Separation of ophthalmopathy from stable hyperthyroidism was achieved by a 13 V-J model. Ophthalmopathy was identified by the model a median about six months ahead of onset.

This clonotype was seen ten or more times. The target antigen is unknown. The TCR beta CDR3 regions underwent amplification using RNA transcripts as the source. The TCR CDR3 first-round RT-PCR relied on the HTBI primer set. TCRdb re-called the multiplex PCR reads through MiXCR, storing one row per CDR3 protein. Of some 440,000 distinct CDR3 sequences detected, about 15% appear once; the ten largest clones hold 13% to 15%. These patients, aged 18 to 65, had recently diagnosed hyperthyroidism lasting under 2 months. Germline CDR1 reads MDHEN; CDR2 reads SYDVKM. V gave up 1 base and J gave up 14 bases, with 26 bases separating them. The CDR3 is made up of 16 amino acids.

Sequenced: blood. The clonotype was recovered from a woman under 30 with Graves' hyperthyroidism. The rearrangement uses TRBV28 and TRBJ2-5; weak D call: TRBD1 (6 bases). CDR3 protein: CASSLSQGLDTSPTYF. The CDR3 DNA sequence: TGTGCCAGCAGTTTATCCCAGGGGCTAGATACTTCCCCCACTTACTTC. Complete variable domain (other parts from reference TRBV28 and TRBJ2-5): DVKVTQSSRYLVKRTGEKVFLECVQDMDHENMFWYRQDPGLGLRLIYFSYDVKMKEKGDIPEGYSVSREKKERFSLILESASTNQTSMYLCASSLSQGLDTSPTYFGPGTRLLVL.